The source of this T cell receptor (beta chain) is a study of vaccination and CD4 T cells after COVID-19. Study summary: Researchers treated control cultures with a CEFX pool, an HIV-1 Nef pool, or no peptide.

The CDR3 covers 12 residues. With 3 bases removed from V and 1 base from J, the gap between germline ends came to 4 bases. CDR1 and CDR2 from the germline V gene are SGHDN and FVKESK. The treatment was: approximately nine-day PBMC culture with coronavirus spike peptide pools or control peptides (ViraFEST assay). The assay that was used to sequence DNA from cultured CD4+ T cells was the Oncomine TCR Beta short-read assay. Each CDR3 protein gets one entry after TCRdb re-called the PCR reads with MiXCR. This table holds about 19,000 distinct CDR3 sequences, about 56% found once. Points on this clonotype: Its antigen is unknown.

The specimen was CD4+ T cells from blood, cultured in vitro. The sequence was obtained from a human donor who had recovered from COVID-19. The gene calls are TRBV14 and TRBJ2-7; D unclear. This chain's CDR3 is CASSHRSYEQYF. In DNA form, the CDR3 reads TGTGCCAGCAGCCACCGTTCCTACGAGCAGTACTTC. The whole variable domain, remainder taken from reference TRBV14 and TRBJ2-7, is EAGVTQFPSHSVIEKGQTVTLRCDPISGHDNLYWYRRVMGKEIKFLLHFVKESKQDESGMPNNRFLAERTGGTYSTLKVQPAELEDSGVYFCASSHRSYEQYFGPGTRLTVT.